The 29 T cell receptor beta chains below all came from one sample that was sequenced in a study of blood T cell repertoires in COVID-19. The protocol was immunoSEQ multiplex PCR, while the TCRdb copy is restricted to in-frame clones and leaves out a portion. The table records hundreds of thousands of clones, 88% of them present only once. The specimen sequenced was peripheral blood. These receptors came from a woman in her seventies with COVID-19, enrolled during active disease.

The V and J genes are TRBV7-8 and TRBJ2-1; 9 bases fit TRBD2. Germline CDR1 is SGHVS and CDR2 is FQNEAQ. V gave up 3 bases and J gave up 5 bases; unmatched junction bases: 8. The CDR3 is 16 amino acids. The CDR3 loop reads CASSFPAGGAHNEQFF. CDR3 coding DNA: TGTGCCAGCAGCTTCCCAGCGGGGGGAGCCCACAATGAGCAGTTCTTC. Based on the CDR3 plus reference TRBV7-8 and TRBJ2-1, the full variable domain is GAGVSQSPRYKVAKRGQDVALRCDPISGHVSLFWYQQALGQGPEFLTYFQNEAQLDKSGLPSDRFFAERPEGSVSTLKIQRTQQEDSAVYLCASSFPAGGAHNEQFFGPGTRLTVL.

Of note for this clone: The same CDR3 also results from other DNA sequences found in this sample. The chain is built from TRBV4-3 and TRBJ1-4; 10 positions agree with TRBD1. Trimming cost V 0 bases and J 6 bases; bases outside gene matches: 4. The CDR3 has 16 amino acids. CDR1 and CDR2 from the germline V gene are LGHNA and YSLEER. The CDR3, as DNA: TGCGCCAGCAGCCAAGATCCGGGACAGGGGTATGAAAAACTGTTTTTT. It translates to CASSQDPGQGYEKLFF.

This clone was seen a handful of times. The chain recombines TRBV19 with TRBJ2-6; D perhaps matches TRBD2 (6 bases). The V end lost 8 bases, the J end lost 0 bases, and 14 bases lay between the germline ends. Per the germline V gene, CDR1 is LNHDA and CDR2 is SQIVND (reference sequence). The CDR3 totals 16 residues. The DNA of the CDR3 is TGTGCCAGTTATGGAGGGAGGAACTCTGGGGCCAACGTCCTGACTTTC. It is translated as CASYGGRNSGANVLTF.

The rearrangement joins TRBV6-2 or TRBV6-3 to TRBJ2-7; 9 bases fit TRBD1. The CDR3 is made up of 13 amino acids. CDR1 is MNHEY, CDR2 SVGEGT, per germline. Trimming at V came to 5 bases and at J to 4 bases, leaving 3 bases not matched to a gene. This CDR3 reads CASSRGQGYEQYF. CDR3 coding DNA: TGTGCCAGCAGTCGGGGACAGGGTTACGAGCAGTACTTC.

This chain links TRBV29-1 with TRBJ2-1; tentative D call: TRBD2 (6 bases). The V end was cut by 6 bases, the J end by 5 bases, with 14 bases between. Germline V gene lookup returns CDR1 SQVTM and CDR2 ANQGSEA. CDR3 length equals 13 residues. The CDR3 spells CSVLLAGNNEQFF. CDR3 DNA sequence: TGCAGCGTCCTCTTGGCGGGGAACAATGAGCAGTTCTTC.

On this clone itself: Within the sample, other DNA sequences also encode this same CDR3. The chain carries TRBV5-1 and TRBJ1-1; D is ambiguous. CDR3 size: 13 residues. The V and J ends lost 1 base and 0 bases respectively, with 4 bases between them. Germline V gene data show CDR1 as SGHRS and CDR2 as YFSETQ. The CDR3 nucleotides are TGCGCCAGCAGCTTGTCTGTGAACACTGAAGCTTTCTTT. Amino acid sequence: CASSLSVNTEAFF.

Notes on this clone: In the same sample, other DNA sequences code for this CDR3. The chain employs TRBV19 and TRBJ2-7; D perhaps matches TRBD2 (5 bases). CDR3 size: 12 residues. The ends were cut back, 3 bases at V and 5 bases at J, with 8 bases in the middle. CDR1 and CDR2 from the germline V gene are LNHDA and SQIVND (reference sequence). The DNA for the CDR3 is TGTGCCAGTAGTATTAGAGGGAACGAGCAGTACTTC. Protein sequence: CASSIRGNEQYF.

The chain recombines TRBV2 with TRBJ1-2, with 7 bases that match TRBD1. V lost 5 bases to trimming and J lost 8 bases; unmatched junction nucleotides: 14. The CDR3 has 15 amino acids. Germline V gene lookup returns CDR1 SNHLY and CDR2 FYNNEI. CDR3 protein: CASSSRNKDREGYTF. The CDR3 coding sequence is TGTGCCAGCAGTTCCCGCAATAAAGACAGGGAAGGCTACACCTTC.

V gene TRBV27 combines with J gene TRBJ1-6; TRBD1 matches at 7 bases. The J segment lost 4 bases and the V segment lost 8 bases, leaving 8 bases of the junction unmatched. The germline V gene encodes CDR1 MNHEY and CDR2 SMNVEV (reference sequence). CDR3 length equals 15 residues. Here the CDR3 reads CASATLTGYNSPLHF. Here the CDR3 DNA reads TGTGCCAGCGCGACCCTGACAGGGTATAATTCACCCCTCCACTTT.

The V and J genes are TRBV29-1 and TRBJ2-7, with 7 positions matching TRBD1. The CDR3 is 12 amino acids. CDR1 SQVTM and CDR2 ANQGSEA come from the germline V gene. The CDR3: CSFTSTGNEQYF. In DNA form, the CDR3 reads TGCAGTTTTACCTCGACAGGGAACGAGCAGTACTTC.

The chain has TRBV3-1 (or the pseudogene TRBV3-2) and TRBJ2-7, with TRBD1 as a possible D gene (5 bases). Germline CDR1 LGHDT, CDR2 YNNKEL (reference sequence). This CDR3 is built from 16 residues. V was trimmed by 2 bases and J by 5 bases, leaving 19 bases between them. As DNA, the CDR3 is TGTGCCAGCAGCCAATCTCAGCGACAGTTAATACACGAGCAGTACTTC. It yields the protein CASSQSQRQLIHEQYF.

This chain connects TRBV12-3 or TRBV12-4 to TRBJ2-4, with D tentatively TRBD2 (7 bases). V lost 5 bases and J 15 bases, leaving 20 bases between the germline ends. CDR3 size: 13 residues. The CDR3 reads CASSLTGGPRAYF. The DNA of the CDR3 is TGTGCCAGCAGTCTTACCGGGGGGCCTCGTGCGTACTTC.

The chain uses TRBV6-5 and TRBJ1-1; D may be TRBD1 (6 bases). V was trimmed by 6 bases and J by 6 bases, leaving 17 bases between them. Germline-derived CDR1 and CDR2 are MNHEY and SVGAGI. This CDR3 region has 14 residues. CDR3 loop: CASRPRGGEPEAFF. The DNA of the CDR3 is TGTGCCAGCAGACCGAGGGGGGGTGAGCCTGAAGCTTTCTTT.

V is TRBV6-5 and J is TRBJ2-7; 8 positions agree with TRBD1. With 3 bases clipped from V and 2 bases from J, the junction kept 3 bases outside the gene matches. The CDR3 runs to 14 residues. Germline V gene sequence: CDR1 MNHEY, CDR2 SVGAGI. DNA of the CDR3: TGTGCCAGCAGTTATAGACAGGGGCCCTACGAGCAGTACTTC. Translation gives CASSYRQGPYEQYF.

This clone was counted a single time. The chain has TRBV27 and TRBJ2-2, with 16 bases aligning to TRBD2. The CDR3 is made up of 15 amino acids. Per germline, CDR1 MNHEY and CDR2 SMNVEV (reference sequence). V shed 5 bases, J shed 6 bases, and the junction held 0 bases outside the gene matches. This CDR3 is CASSGTSGGAGELFF. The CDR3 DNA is TGTGCCAGCAGTGGGACTAGCGGGGGGGCCGGGGAGCTGTTTTTT.

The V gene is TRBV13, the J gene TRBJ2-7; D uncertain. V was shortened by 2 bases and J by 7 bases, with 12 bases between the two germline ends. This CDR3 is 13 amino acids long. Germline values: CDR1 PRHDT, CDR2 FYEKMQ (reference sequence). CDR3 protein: CASSLFTGREQYF. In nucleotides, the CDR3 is TGTGCCAGCAGCTTATTTACTGGGCGAGAGCAGTACTTC.

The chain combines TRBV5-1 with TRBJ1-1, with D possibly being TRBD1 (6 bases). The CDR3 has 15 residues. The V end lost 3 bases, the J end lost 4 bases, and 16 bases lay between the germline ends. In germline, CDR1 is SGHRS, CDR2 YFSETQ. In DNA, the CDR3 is TGCGCCAGCAGCTCAAATCCGACAGGAGGCACTGAAGCTTTCTTT. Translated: CASSSNPTGGTEAFF.

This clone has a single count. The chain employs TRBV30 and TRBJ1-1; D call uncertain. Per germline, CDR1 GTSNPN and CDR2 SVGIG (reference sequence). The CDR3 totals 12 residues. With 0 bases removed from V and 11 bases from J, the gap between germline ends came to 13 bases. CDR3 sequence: CAWSVIRGGAFF. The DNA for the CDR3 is TGTGCCTGGAGTGTAATACGGGGAGGCGCTTTCTTT.

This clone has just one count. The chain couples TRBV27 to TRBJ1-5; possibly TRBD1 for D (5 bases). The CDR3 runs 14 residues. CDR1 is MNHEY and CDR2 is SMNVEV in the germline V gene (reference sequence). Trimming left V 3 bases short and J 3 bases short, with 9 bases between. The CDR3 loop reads CASSFKGYNQPQHF. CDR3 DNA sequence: TGTGCCAGCAGTTTCAAGGGGTACAATCAGCCCCAGCATTTT.

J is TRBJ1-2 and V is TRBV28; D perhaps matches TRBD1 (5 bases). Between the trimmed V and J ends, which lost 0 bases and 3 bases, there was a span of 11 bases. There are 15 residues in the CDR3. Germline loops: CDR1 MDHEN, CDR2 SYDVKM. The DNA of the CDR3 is TGTGCCAGCAGTTTATGGGGGCAGGGCGACTATGGCTACACCTTC. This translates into CASSLWGQGDYGYTF.

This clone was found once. The CDR3 sequence: CASSYSRTANTEAFF. The CDR3, as DNA: TGTGCCAGCAGTTACTCGAGGACAGCTAACACTGAAGCTTTCTTT. The V call is TRBV6-5, the J call TRBJ1-1; the D gene is possibly TRBD1 (6 bases). CDR1 is MNHEY and CDR2 is SVGAGI in the germline V gene. Trimming cost V 0 bases and J 2 bases, with 10 bases left between them. The CDR3 spans 15 residues.

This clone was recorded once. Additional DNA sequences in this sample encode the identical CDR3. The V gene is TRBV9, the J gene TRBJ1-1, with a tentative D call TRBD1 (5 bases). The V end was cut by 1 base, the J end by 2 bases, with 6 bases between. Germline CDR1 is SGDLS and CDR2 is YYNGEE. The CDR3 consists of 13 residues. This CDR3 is CASSVRGNTEAFF. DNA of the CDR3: TGTGCCAGCAGCGTAAGGGGTAACACTGAAGCTTTCTTT.

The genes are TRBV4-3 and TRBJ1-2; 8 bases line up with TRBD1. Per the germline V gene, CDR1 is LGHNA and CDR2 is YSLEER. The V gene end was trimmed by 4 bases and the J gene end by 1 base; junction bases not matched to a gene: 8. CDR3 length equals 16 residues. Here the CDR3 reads CASSPAGTGNNYGYTF. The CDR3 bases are TGCGCCAGCAGCCCCGCTGGGACAGGCAATAACTATGGCTACACCTTC.

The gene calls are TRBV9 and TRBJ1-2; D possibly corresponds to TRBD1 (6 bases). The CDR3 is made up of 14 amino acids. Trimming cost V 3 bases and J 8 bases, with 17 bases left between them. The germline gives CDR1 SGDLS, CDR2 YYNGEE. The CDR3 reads CASSGSPQGKGYTF. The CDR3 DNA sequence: TGTGCCAGCAGCGGATCCCCCCAGGGGAAGGGCTACACCTTC.

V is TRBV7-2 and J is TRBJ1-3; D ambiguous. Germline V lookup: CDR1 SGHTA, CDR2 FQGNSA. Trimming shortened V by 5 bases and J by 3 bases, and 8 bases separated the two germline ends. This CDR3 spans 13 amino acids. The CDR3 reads CASSRDGGNTIYF. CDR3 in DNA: TGTGCCAGCAGCAGAGATGGTGGAAACACCATATATTTT.

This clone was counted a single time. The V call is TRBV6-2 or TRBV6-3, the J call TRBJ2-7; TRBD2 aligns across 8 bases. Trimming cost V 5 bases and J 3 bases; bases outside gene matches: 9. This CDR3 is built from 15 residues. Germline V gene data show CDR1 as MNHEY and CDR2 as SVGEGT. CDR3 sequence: CASSPDLSGNYEQYF. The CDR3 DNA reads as TGTGCCAGCAGTCCGGACCTTAGCGGGAACTACGAGCAGTACTTC.

In nucleotides, the CDR3 is TGTGCCAGCAGCCTCCTAAAGGGGGACACAGATACGCAGTATTTT. Translating gives CASSLLKGDTDTQYF. V and J are TRBV7-9 and TRBJ2-3; weak D call: TRBD1 (6 bases). The germline V gene encodes CDR1 SEHNR and CDR2 FQNEAQ (reference sequence). The CDR3 has 15 amino acids. Trimming took 5 bases from V and 2 from J, leaving 14 bases between them.

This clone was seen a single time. The CDR3 region is CASSQGAGTSGREQFF. CDR3 DNA sequence: TGCGCCAGCAGCCAGGGTGCGGGGACTAGCGGCCGCGAGCAGTTCTTC. V usage is TRBV4-3 and J usage is TRBJ2-1; the match to TRBD2 covers 11 bases. The CDR3 spans 16 residues. Germline-derived CDR1 and CDR2 are LGHNA and YSLEER. J was trimmed by 10 bases and V by 3 bases; bases with no gene match: 11.

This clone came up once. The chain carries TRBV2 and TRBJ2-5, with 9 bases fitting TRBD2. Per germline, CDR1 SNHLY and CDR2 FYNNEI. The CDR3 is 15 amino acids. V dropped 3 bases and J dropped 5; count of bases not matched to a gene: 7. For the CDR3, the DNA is TGTGCCAGCAGTGAGGCGCGCGGGGGGGTGGAGACCCAGTACTTC. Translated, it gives CASSEARGGVETQYF.